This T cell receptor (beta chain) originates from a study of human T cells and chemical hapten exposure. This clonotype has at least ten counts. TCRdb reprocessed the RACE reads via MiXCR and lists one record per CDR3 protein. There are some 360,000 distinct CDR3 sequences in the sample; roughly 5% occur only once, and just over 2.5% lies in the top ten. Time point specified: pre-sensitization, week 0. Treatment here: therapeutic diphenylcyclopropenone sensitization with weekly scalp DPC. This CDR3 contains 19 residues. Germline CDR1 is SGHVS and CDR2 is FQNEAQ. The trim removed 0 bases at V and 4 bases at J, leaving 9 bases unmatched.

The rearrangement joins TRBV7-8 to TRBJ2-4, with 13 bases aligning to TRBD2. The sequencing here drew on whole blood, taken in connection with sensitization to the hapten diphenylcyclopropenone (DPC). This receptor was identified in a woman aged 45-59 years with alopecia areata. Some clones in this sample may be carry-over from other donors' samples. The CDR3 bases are TGTGCCAGCAGCTTAGCGCAGGGGACTAGCGGGATTCAGAAAAACATTCAGTACTTC. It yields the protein CASSLAQGTSGIQKNIQYF.